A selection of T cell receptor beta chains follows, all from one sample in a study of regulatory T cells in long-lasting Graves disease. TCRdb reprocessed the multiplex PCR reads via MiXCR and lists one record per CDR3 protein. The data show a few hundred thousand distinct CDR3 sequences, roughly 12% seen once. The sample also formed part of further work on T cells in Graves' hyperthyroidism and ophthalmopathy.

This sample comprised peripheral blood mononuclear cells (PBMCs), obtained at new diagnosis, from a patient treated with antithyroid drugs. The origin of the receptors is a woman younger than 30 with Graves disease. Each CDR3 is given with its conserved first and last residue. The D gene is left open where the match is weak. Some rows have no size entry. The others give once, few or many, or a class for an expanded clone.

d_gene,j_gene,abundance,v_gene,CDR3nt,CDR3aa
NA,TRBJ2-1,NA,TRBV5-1,TGCGCCAGCAGCTTGGTTTCCGGACAGTCGTACAATGAGCAGTTCTTC,CASSLVSGQSYNEQFF
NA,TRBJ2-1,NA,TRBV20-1,TGCAGTGCTCAACCCGACCTCAACAATGAGCAGTTCTTC,CSAQPDLNNEQFF
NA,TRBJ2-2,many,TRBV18,TGTGCCAGCTCACTCCCAGGGAACACCGGGGAGCTGTTTTTT,CASSLPGNTGELFF
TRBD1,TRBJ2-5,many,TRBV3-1,TGTGCCAGCAGCCAAGATGTCGTAGTGGAGGGACAGGTACACCCTTTCTTCCAAGAGACCCAGTACTTC,CASSQDVVVEGQVHPFFQETQYF
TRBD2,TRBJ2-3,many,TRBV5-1,TGCGCCAGCAGCTCTAGCGGGGGGCTAACAGATACGCAGTATTTT,CASSSSGGLTDTQYF
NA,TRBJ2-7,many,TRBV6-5,TGTGCCAGCAGTTCCGTCGGTGGGGGCGCATACGAGCAGTACTTC,CASSSVGGGAYEQYF
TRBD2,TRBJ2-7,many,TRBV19,TGTGCCAGTAGTAATGGACTAGCCGAAGGGGAGCAGTACTTC,CASSNGLAEGEQYF
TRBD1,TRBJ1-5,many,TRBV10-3,TGTGCCATCGGGGACAGTAGCAATCAGCCCCAGCATTTT,CAIGDSSNQPQHF
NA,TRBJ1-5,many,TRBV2,TGTGCCAGCAGTGACGGGGGTTTCAATCAGCCCCAGCATTTT,CASSDGGFNQPQHF
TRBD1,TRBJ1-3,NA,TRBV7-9,TGTGCCAGCAGCCCCCTCACCGGGACAGGGGTTGGAAACACCATATATTTT,CASSPLTGTGVGNTIYF
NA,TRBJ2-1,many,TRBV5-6,TGTGCCAGCAGTTATTTAGAGCGGCAGTTCTTC,CASSYLERQFF
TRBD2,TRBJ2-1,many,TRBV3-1,TGTGCCAGCAGCCAAGAGGGAGGGCTTGAGGAGCAGTTCTTC,CASSQEGGLEEQFF
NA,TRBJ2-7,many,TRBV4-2,TGTGCCAGCAGCCAAGATCGAGTTAACGAGCAGTACTTC,CASSQDRVNEQYF
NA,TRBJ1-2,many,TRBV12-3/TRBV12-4,TGTGCCAGCGCTTTCGCTCGAGGGCCCCTCAGCTACACCTTC,CASAFARGPLSYTF
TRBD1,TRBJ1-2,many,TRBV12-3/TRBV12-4,TGTGCCAGCAGCCCAGGGACAGTCTATGGCTACACCTTC,CASSPGTVYGYTF
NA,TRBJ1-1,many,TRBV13,TGTGCCAGCAGCCCCCCGATGCAGGGCTACACCCCTGAAGCTTTCTTT,CASSPPMQGYTPEAFF
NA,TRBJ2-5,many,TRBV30,TGTGCCTGGAGTTTGCGAAGATGGGGGGAGACCCAGTACTTC,CAWSLRRWGETQYF
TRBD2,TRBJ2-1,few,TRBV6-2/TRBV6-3,TGTGCCAGCACGGGGGGGCGGGGGATCGGCAATGAGCAGTTCTTC,CASTGGRGIGNEQFF
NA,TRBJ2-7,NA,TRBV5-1,TGCGCCAGCAGCCCCACTAGCCCACCCGGGTACGAGCAGTACTTC,CASSPTSPPGYEQYF
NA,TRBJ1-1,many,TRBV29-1,TGCAGCGTCGGGCAGTCCATTGGTGTCGCTGAAGCTTTCTTT,CSVGQSIGVAEAFF
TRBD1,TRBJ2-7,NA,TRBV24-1,TGTGCCACCAGTGATTGGACAGGGTACGAGCAGTACTTC,CATSDWTGYEQYF
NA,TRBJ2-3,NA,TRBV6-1,TGTGCCAGCACCCCTAAGGGACTTGGCACAGATACGCAGTATTTT,CASTPKGLGTDTQYF